This TCR beta chain emerged from a study of breast tumors, draining lymph nodes, adjacent tissues. This clonotype was observed many times. Using its own MiXCR run on the multiplex PCR reads, TCRdb lists one record per CDR3 protein. The repertoire consists of 25,000 or so distinct CDR3 sequences, with over 60% occurring once and the leading ten covering around a quarter. This CDR3 spans 15 amino acids. Germline-derived CDR1 and CDR2 are SGHRS and YFSETQ. V dropped 4 bases and J dropped 7; count of bases not matched to a gene: 7. The origin of this receptor is a female donor with breast cancer. Some clones in this sample may be carry-over from other donors' samples. The rearrangement joins TRBV5-1 to TRBJ2-1; 11 bases are a match to TRBD1. The specimen sequenced was tumor-adjacent breast tissue. CDR3 nucleotides: TGCGCCAGCAGCCCCGGACAGGGGGCCCTTAATGAGCAGTTCTTC. Amino acids: CASSPGQGALNEQFF.